This TCR beta chain derives from a study of PD-1 blockade in classical Hodgkin lymphoma. Study findings and constraints: The causes of the repertoire differences, possibly disease activity or prior therapy, remain undefined. Those achieving complete response showed baseline diversity like newly diagnosed patients.

Note on this clone: The antigen remains undetermined.

This table comes from immunoSEQ multiplex PCR, and its TCRdb copy is limited to in-frame clones, with some not included. This table holds roughly 70,000 clones, 71% found once. CDR1 SGDLS and CDR2 YYNGEE come from the germline V gene. Trimming removed 0 bases from V and 5 bases from J, with 12 bases in between. The CDR3 runs to 15 residues. With no exception, relapse followed autologous stem cell transplantation in all patients, and brentuximab vedotin exposure varied. Patients reached a best response of complete response, partial response or progressive disease. V is TRBV9 and J is TRBJ2-1, with D tentatively TRBD1 (5 bases). The sequences come from peripheral blood mononuclear cells (PBMCs), collected before the second cycle of nivolumab. This clonotype was obtained from a human donor with classical Hodgkin lymphoma. The CDR3 sequence is CASSVAPNRNNEQFF. CDR3 nucleotides: TGTGCCAGCAGCGTAGCACCCAACAGGAACAATGAGCAGTTCTTC. The full variable domain, completed using reference TRBV9 and TRBJ2-1, is DSGVTQTPKHLITATGQRVTLRCSPRSGDLSVYWYQQSLDQGLQFLIQYYNGEERAKGNILERFSAQQFPDLHSELNLSSLELGDSALYFCASSVAPNRNNEQFFGPGTRLTVL.